A single sample gave rise to the 13 T cell receptor beta chains below, sequenced in a study of T cell clones after liver transplantation. Assay used: immunoSEQ multiplex PCR; TCRdb lists only in-frame clones, some missing. The repertoire includes around 110,000 clones, 75% to 95% of them detected once, and roughly 0.83% sits in the top ten. Sequencing used CD4+ T cells from blood, obtained 12 months after liver transplant. The receptors stem from a human patient who received a liver transplant. Some T cells may have come from the graft donor.

This rearrangement joins TRBV27 to TRBJ2-1; 13 bases map to TRBD2. V lost 3 bases, J lost 5 bases, and 10 bases stayed unmatched. Germline-derived CDR1 and CDR2 are MNHEY and SMNVEV (reference sequence). The CDR3 covers 18 residues. The CDR3 spells CASSFRRTSGRKNNEQFF. In nucleotides, the CDR3 is TGTGCCAGCAGTTTTCGCCGGACTAGCGGGAGAAAAAACAATGAGCAGTTCTTC.

The V and J genes are TRBV10-2 and TRBJ2-7; TRBD2 aligns across 7 bases. V was clipped by 6 bases and J by 2 bases; unmatched bases: 10. Per the germline V gene, CDR1 is WSHSY and CDR2 is SAAADI. This CDR3 is 15 amino acids long. The CDR3 nucleotides are TGCGCCAGCAGGCTATCCTCCGGGACTACCTACGAGCAGTACTTC. It yields the protein CASRLSSGTTYEQYF.

The chain recombines TRBV5-4 with TRBJ2-3, with D unclear. V lost 4 bases and J 1 base, leaving 10 bases between the germline ends. CDR1 and CDR2 from the germline V gene are SGHNT and YYREEE (reference sequence). The CDR3 runs 14 residues. The DNA for the CDR3 is TGTGCCAGCAGCACAGAGGACGGCACAGATACGCAGTATTTT. It translates to CASSTEDGTDTQYF.

The chain joins TRBV11-2 to TRBJ1-2; the D is unclear. With 0 bases removed from V and 6 bases from J, the gap between germline ends came to 11 bases. The germline gives CDR1 SGHAT, CDR2 FQNNGV. This CDR3 region has 14 residues. Here the CDR3 DNA reads TGTGCCAGCAGCTTAGAGTTACCGATAGATGGCTACACCTTC. Amino acid sequence: CASSLELPIDGYTF.

This rearrangement joins TRBV7-7 to TRBJ2-5; D possibly uses TRBD1 or TRBD2 (5 bases each). The germline gives CDR1 SSHAT, CDR2 FNYEAQ (reference sequence). V lost 1 base, J lost 5 bases, and 11 bases lay in between. The CDR3 is 14 residues long. The CDR3: CASSLERGSETQYF. In nucleotides, the CDR3 is TGTGCCAGCAGCTTAGAGAGGGGTAGCGAGACCCAGTACTTC.

The V call is TRBV7-9, the J call TRBJ2-1; 7 bases are a match to TRBD1. Trimming took 2 bases from V and 3 from J; bases not matched to a gene: 10. The germline gives CDR1 SEHNR, CDR2 FQNEAQ (reference sequence). This CDR3 spans 17 amino acids. The CDR3 DNA sequence: TGTGCCAGCAGCTTATCCCCGACAGGGCGGATCTACAATGAGCAGTTCTTC. Translating it yields CASSLSPTGRIYNEQFF.

V gene TRBV27 combines with J gene TRBJ2-7; 9 bases match TRBD1. Germline CDR1 and CDR2: MNHEY and SMNVEV (reference sequence). There are 15 residues in the CDR3. Trimming cost V 6 bases and J 2 bases; bases outside gene matches: 8. In nucleotides, the CDR3 is TGTGCCAGCAGCCCCAAGGGGACAGGGACCTACGAGCAGTACTTC. This encodes CASSPKGTGTYEQYF.

J is TRBJ2-4 and V is TRBV5-1; 7 bases are a match to TRBD1. V was clipped by 4 bases and J by 5 bases; unmatched bases: 6. CDR1 is SGHRS and CDR2 is YFSETQ in the germline V gene. The CDR3 consists of 14 residues. The CDR3 region is CASSLGQPQNIQYF. The CDR3 region has the DNA TGCGCCAGCAGCCTGGGACAGCCCCAAAACATTCAGTACTTC.

Concerning this clone: This specimen includes other DNA sequences encoding the same CDR3. V and J are TRBV19 and TRBJ2-5, with a tentative D call TRBD1 (6 bases). The ends were cut back, 1 base at V and 1 base at J, with 7 bases in the middle. Per germline, CDR1 LNHDA and CDR2 SQIVND (reference sequence). The CDR3 loop spans 14 amino acids. The CDR3 coding sequence is TGTGCCAGTAGTATAGGCAGGGGCCAAGAGACCCAGTACTTC. Translated: CASSIGRGQETQYF.

This chain links TRBV2 with TRBJ2-1; TRBD1 aligns across 10 bases. This CDR3 has 18 amino acids. CDR1 and CDR2 from the germline V gene are SNHLY and FYNNEI. Trimming at V came to 6 bases and at J to 4 bases, leaving 15 bases not matched to a gene. CDR3 region: CASSDGTGDSGRYNEQFF. The CDR3 region has the DNA TGTGCCAGCAGCGATGGGACAGGGGACAGCGGGAGATACAATGAGCAGTTCTTC.

The rearrangement links TRBV6-6 to TRBJ2-4, with 7 bases aligning to TRBD1. J was trimmed by 4 bases and V by 6 bases; bases with no gene match: 3. The V gene's germline CDR1 is MNHNY and CDR2 SVGAGI (reference sequence). This CDR3 spans 13 amino acids. CDR3 sequence: CASRPGQKNIQYF. The CDR3 nucleotides read TGTGCCAGCAGACCGGGACAGAAAAACATTCAGTACTTC.

This chain uses TRBV5-8 with TRBJ2-3; 11 nucleotides align to TRBD2. J was trimmed by 5 bases and V by 4 bases; bases with no gene match: 3. This CDR3 region has 14 residues. CDR1 is SGHTS and CDR2 is YDEGEE in the germline V gene. The chain's CDR3 is CASSPGTSGDTQYF. In nucleotides, the CDR3 is TGTGCCAGCAGCCCGGGGACTAGCGGAGATACGCAGTATTTT.

V gene TRBV28 combines with J gene TRBJ2-4; D might be TRBD2 (6 bases). CDR3 length equals 15 residues. CDR1 and CDR2 (germline): MDHEN, SYDVKM. V shed 5 bases and J shed 7 bases, with 18 bases lying between them. CDR3 sequence reads: CASSPPGRGGNIQYF. The CDR3 DNA reads as TGTGCCAGCAGTCCCCCCGGGAGAGGCGGGAACATTCAGTACTTC.